This TCR beta chain comes out of a study of blood T cell repertoires in COVID-19 (dated by TCRdb to 2020 to 2022). Regarding the study in general: For ImmuneRACE Cohort 3, a participant was defined as recovered based on two consecutive negative NP/OP PCR tests, clearance by a healthcare professional, or resolution of symptoms. The collaborator samples originated in the United States, Italy and Spain and spanned the acute and convalescent phases of COVID-19. The material from the prospective study consisted of cDNA or gDNA derived from T cells, B-cell-depleted T cells, or PBMCs. The dataset comprised deeply sampled blood TCRbeta repertoires from subjects exposed to, actively infected with, or recovered from COVID-19. The repertoires were released in a freely available public database meant as a resource for research on the immune response to SARS-CoV-2. Samples were obtained from the ongoing ImmuneRACE study (first 160 participants) and from roughly 1,300 subjects provided by 6 global collaborators. Nearly every sample came with metadata listing a de-identified subject ID, COVID-19 status, age in years and sex. Where available, HLA class I and class II types were taken from metadata supplied by the sample provider and were not determined by assay-based typing.

What the research found in general, with its limitations: The amount of clinical and demographic metadata varied by source and participant and was provided uncurated.

Participants in the prospective study were enrolled through a virtual design, were aged about 18 to 100 years, and lived in fewer than 30 United States geographic areas. In the prospective study, cohorts were assigned on the basis of participant-reported clinical history obtained from a screening survey and a study questionnaire. In the prospective study, mobile phlebotomists collected whole blood, serum and a nasopharyngeal or oropharyngeal swab from each participant. Prospective study participants could optionally give additional blood draws and questionnaires over an approximately 2-month period. Before DNA extraction, blood samples from the prospective study were shipped at room temperature or frozen. Reading from cysteine to phenylalanine, the CDR3 counts 16 amino acids. Only the CDR3 part of the read is kept: 48 bases, read in frame from the first base. Deletion took 0 bases off V and 1 base off J, with a span of 10 bases between the germline ends. CDR1 and CDR2 are read off the germline V gene as MNHEY and SVGAGI.

TCRbeta CDR3 regions were amplified from genomic DNA by means of the immunoSEQ Assay, a bias-controlled multiplex PCR. The paper's processing steps were these. Within the assay, amplification of reference gene primers was used to estimate how many nucleated cells each sample contained. To quantify the absolute abundance of each unique TCRbeta CDR3 rearrangement, sequence reads were collapsed and filtered. For each sample, productive Simpson clonality was calculated by taking the square root of Simpson's diversity index across productive rearrangements. TCRdb obtained this table from immuneACCESS and retained in-frame rearrangements with V and J assigned. These tables miss some clones; where compared with another copy, unresolved V genes account for less than half of the shortfall, and the remainder is unexplained. V and J calls and clone size are as listed in that table; D and trimming were resolved from the DNA. This sample lists some 200,000 clones; around nine tenths were detected once. The top ten clones comprise 7% to 8.5% of the sample.

In the case of this clone: Its antigen remains unidentified. Per-base qualities were not stored, and no clone one base away is much larger.

Sequenced: PBMCs or T cells enriched from blood (not recorded which). This sequence originates from a man aged 25-45 years in a cohort exposed to, infected with or recovered from COVID-19 (not recorded which). The chain is made from TRBV6-5 and TRBJ1-5; no confident D gene assignment can be made. The CDR3 sequence is CASSYSHARSNQPQHF. The nucleotide sequence is given as TGTGCCAGCAGTTACTCACACGCCAGGAGCAATCAGCCCCAGCATTTT.